Each of the 25 T cell receptor beta chains below was sequenced from the same sample in a study of blood T cell repertoires in COVID-19. The table came from immunoSEQ multiplex PCR; TCRdb's copy has only in-frame clones and leaves some out. This table has 210,000 or so clones, approximately 85% appearing once. Source material: peripheral blood. The receptor set was obtained from a woman between 45 and 60 years old with active or convalescent COVID-19.

The chain joins TRBV27 to TRBJ1-1; the D gene is possibly TRBD1 (6 bases). The CDR3 is made up of 13 amino acids. Deletions cut 5 bases from V and 1 base from J, with 8 bases between. The germline gives CDR1 MNHEY, CDR2 SMNVEV (reference sequence). In DNA, the CDR3 is TGTGCCAGCAGTGGGACACCGAACACTGAAGCTTTCTTT. The encoded protein is CASSGTPNTEAFF.

The rearrangement joins TRBV28 to TRBJ2-7; D is perhaps TRBD1 (5 bases). The CDR3 has 13 amino acids. V shed 5 bases and J shed 2 bases, with 10 bases lying between them. The germline V gene has CDR1 MDHEN and CDR2 SYDVKM. CDR3: CASSLSTAYEQYV. CDR3 in DNA: TGTGCCAGCAGTCTCTCGACAGCCTACGAGCAGTACGTC.

This clone was seen a single time. The V call is TRBV5-1, the J call TRBJ1-6; D is uncertain. CDR3 size: 15 residues. Trimming took off 0 bases at V and 7 bases at J, with 11 bases between the two ends. Germline V gives CDR1 SGHRS, CDR2 YFSETQ. This CDR3 reads CASSLEGSKNSPLHF. Written as DNA, the CDR3 is TGCGCCAGCAGCTTGGAAGGGAGTAAAAATTCACCCCTCCACTTT.

The CDR3 DNA reads as TGCGCCAGCAGCTTACGTCCGGGACAGTCGAACACCGGGGAGCTGTTTTTT. Protein product: CASSLRPGQSNTGELFF. This chain uses TRBV5-1 with TRBJ2-2; 7 bases agree with TRBD1. The CDR3 sequence is 17 residues long. Per the germline V gene, CDR1 is SGHRS and CDR2 is YFSETQ. V shed 2 bases and J 0 bases; nucleotides not matched to a gene: 7. Full variable domain (rest looked up from reference TRBV5-1 and TRBJ2-2): KAGVTQTPRYLIKTRGQQVTLSCSPISGHRSVSWYQQTPGQGLQFLFEYFSETQRNKGNFPGRFSGRQFSNSRSEMNVSTLELGDSALYLCASSLRPGQSNTGELFFGEGSRLTVL.

The gene calls are TRBV28 and TRBJ2-7; 14 bases are a match to TRBD2. Germline V gene sequence: CDR1 MDHEN, CDR2 SYDVKM. Germline trimming cut 6 bases from V and 2 bases from J; bases unmatched to any gene: 15. The CDR3 runs to 19 residues. The CDR3 loop reads CASSSGTSGSSPRPYEQYF. CDR3 DNA: TGTGCCAGCAGCTCGGGGACTAGCGGGAGCTCCCCTAGGCCCTACGAGCAGTACTTC.

The J gene is TRBJ1-5, the V gene TRBV6-5; D gene uncertain. The V end was cut by 6 bases, the J end by 6 bases, with 12 bases between. The CDR3 has 13 residues. Per the germline V gene, CDR1 is MNHEY and CDR2 is SVGAGI. CDR3 nucleotides: TGTGCCAGCAGAAGTGCTGAGGCTCAGCCCCAGCATTTT. Encoded protein: CASRSAEAQPQHF.

In DNA, the CDR3 is TGTGCCAGTAGTAAGGGGTCCAGCGGGAGGGCCTATTTGGAGTTCTTC. Amino acid sequence: CASSKGSSGRAYLEFF. The chain carries TRBV19 and TRBJ2-1; TRBD2 agrees at 10 bases. CDR1 is LNHDA and CDR2 is SQIVND in the germline V gene (reference sequence). J was trimmed by 14 bases and V by 4 bases; bases with no gene match: 17. This CDR3 region has 16 residues.

The gene calls are TRBV10-1 and TRBJ1-4; TRBD1 might be the D (5 bases). The germline V gene has CDR1 WNHNN and CDR2 SYGVQD (reference sequence). The CDR3 loop spans 13 amino acids. Trimming cost V 6 bases and J 4 bases, with 9 bases left between them. The CDR3: CASSRQINEKLFF. For the CDR3, the DNA is TGCGCCAGCAGCCGACAGATTAATGAAAAACTGTTTTTT.

V usage is TRBV6-5 and J usage is TRBJ1-1, with D perhaps matching TRBD1 (5 bases). Germline assignment: CDR1 MNHEY and CDR2 SVGAGI. The germline V and J ends were trimmed by 6 bases and 0 bases, with 14 bases remaining between them. This CDR3 is 15 amino acids long. The DNA for the CDR3 is TGTGCCAGCAGCGACGGGGGGACGGTGAACACTGAAGCTTTCTTT. Residues: CASSDGGTVNTEAFF.

This clone was detected once. V and J are TRBV5-4 and TRBJ2-7; 8 bases match TRBD2. Losses at the gene ends were 0 bases for V and 2 bases for J; bases not matched to a gene: 7. This CDR3 is built from 16 residues. CDR1 and CDR2 from the germline V gene are SGHNT and YYREEE (reference sequence). The CDR3 DNA sequence: TGTGCCAGCAGCTTGGACGCGGGAGGAGGTACCTACGAGCAGTACTTC. It specifies CASSLDAGGGTYEQYF.

In its sample, this clone was seen a few times. CDR3 region: CASSPRGDWPQHF. The CDR3 DNA sequence: TGTGCCAGTAGCCCCCGGGGGGATTGGCCCCAGCATTTT. The chain joins TRBV19 to TRBJ1-5; D may be TRBD1 (5 bases). Germline V lookup: CDR1 LNHDA, CDR2 SQIVND (reference sequence). The V and J ends lost 6 bases and 9 bases respectively, with 15 bases between them. This CDR3 is built from 13 residues.

As concerns this clone: The junction shows a germline mismatch at one end, possibly a read error. The V gene is TRBV2, the J gene TRBJ1-2, with 7 bases lining up with TRBD1. Germline V CDR1 and CDR2: SNHLY, FYNNEI. This CDR3 is 12 amino acids long. CDR3 residues: CASSEAGGGYTF. The CDR3 nucleotides read TGTGCCAGCAGCGAAGCAGGGGGAGGCTACACCTTC.

This rearrangement joins TRBV5-1 to TRBJ1-1; 7 nucleotides match TRBD1. This CDR3 has 14 residues. J was trimmed by 7 bases and V by 1 base; bases with no gene match: 7. CDR1 and CDR2 (germline): SGHRS, YFSETQ. CDR3 DNA sequence: TGCGCCAGCAGCTTGCTGCAGGGGGATTATGAAGCTTTCTTT. Protein sequence: CASSLLQGDYEAFF.

This clone was observed a single time. The rearrangement links TRBV4-1 to TRBJ1-2, with a weak D call TRBD1 (5 bases). Germline V gene data show CDR1 as MGHRA and CDR2 as YSYEKL. V was shortened by 1 base and J by 6 bases, with 18 bases between the two germline ends. This CDR3 contains 16 residues. The CDR3, as DNA: TGCGCCAGCAGCCAAGTGGTGCAGGGCGCACCTAATGGCTACACCTTC. Amino acid sequence: CASSQVVQGAPNGYTF.

The gene calls are TRBV9 and TRBJ1-2; the D is unclear. This CDR3 comprises 17 residues. In germline, CDR1 is SGDLS, CDR2 YYNGEE. Trimming cost V 4 bases and J 3 bases, with 22 bases left between them. CDR3 in amino acids: CASSPTGRGRLYYGYTF. The CDR3 nucleotides are TGTGCCAGCAGCCCCACGGGAAGAGGCAGGCTGTACTATGGCTACACCTTC.

The V call is TRBV3-1 (or the pseudogene TRBV3-2), the J call TRBJ1-4; the D gene is possibly TRBD1 (6 bases). This CDR3 contains 13 residues. Germline V lookup: CDR1 LGHDT, CDR2 YNNKEL (reference sequence). V lost 5 bases to trimming and J lost 7 bases, with 11 bases between them. The CDR3 coding sequence is TGTGCCAGCAGCGCGGGGGGCGGTGAAAAACTGTTTTTT. Translating it yields CASSAGGGEKLFF.

The J gene is TRBJ1-1, the V gene TRBV28; D not certain. CDR3 length equals 15 residues. In germline, CDR1 is MDHEN, CDR2 SYDVKM. The V end was cut by 5 bases, the J end by 5 bases, with 18 bases between. CDR3 amino acids: CASSPNEGSRTEAFF. CDR3 sequence (DNA): TGTGCCAGCAGTCCTAACGAGGGTAGCAGGACTGAAGCTTTCTTT.

The rearrangement uses TRBV2 and TRBJ2-7, with D possibly TRBD2 on 6 matching bases. The CDR3 spans 14 residues. CDR1 is SNHLY and CDR2 is FYNNEI in the germline V gene. V lost 7 bases, J lost 3 bases, and 16 bases lay in between. CDR3 nucleotide sequence: TGTGCCAGCATCGGGAGCAGGGAGCTCTACGAGCAGTACTTC. This encodes CASIGSRELYEQYF.

J is TRBJ1-2 and V is TRBV27; 10 bases agree with TRBD1. The V gene end was trimmed by 6 bases and the J gene end by 7 bases; junction bases not matched to a gene: 8. Germline lookup yields CDR1 MNHEY and CDR2 SMNVEV (reference sequence). This CDR3 comprises 14 residues. The CDR3 reads CASRKTGGLFGYTF. For the CDR3, the DNA is TGTGCCAGCAGGAAGACAGGGGGCCTCTTTGGCTACACCTTC.

The chain links TRBV30 to TRBJ1-5, with D possibly TRBD1 on 5 matching bases. Germline V CDR1 and CDR2: GTSNPN, SVGIG (reference sequence). The CDR3 is 16 amino acids. Trimming stripped 3 bases from V and 4 bases from J, with 19 bases between. The CDR3 DNA is TGTGCCTGGAGACCCCCCGCCGCAGGGATTAATCAGCCCCAGCATTTT. Translating it yields CAWRPPAAGINQPQHF.

This chain joins TRBV3-1 (or the pseudogene TRBV3-2) and TRBJ2-5; 7 bases map to TRBD2. CDR1 and CDR2 (germline): LGHDT, YNNKEL (reference sequence). V shed 4 bases, J shed 2 bases, and the junction held 7 bases outside the gene matches. This CDR3 has 15 residues. The CDR3 is CASSPTASGQETQYF. The CDR3 DNA sequence: TGTGCCAGCAGCCCGACGGCTAGCGGACAAGAGACCCAGTACTTC.

V gene TRBV24-1 combines with J gene TRBJ1-4; 8 nucleotides agree with TRBD1. The CDR3 runs 15 residues. Germline-derived CDR1 and CDR2 are KGHDR and SFDVKD. Losses at the gene ends were 2 bases for V and 8 bases for J; bases not matched to a gene: 6. In nucleotides, the CDR3 is TGTGCCACCAGTGATTCGACAGGGGTGGCGGAAAAACTGTTTTTT. Its translation is CATSDSTGVAEKLFF.

This chain joins TRBV9 and TRBJ1-1; D ambiguous. The germline V gene encodes CDR1 SGDLS and CDR2 YYNGEE. V was clipped by 4 bases and J by 2 bases, with 9 bases between them. This CDR3 has 13 residues. CDR3 DNA sequence: TGTGCCAGCAGCTCTACAGCAAACACTGAAGCTTTCTTT. Translation gives CASSSTANTEAFF.

The chain recombines TRBV3-1 (or the pseudogene TRBV3-2) with TRBJ1-1; possible D gene TRBD1, 5 bases. The CDR3 is made up of 16 amino acids. Germline assignment: CDR1 LGHDT and CDR2 YNNKEL (reference sequence). Trimming cost V 1 base and J 0 bases, with 12 bases left between them. CDR3 DNA sequence: TGTGCCAGCAGCCAAGGAGGAGGGGCTATGAACACTGAAGCTTTCTTT. Translation gives CASSQGGGAMNTEAFF.

This clone came up once. The genes are TRBV19 and TRBJ2-7, with D possibly TRBD2 on 5 matching bases. Germline-derived CDR1 and CDR2 are LNHDA and SQIVND (reference sequence). The V end lost 11 bases, the J end lost 3 bases, and 14 bases lay between the germline ends. The CDR3 has 12 residues. The CDR3 DNA follows: TGTGCCTTCGACGGGGAAGACTACGAGCAGTACGTC. Residues: CAFDGEDYEQYV.